The 9 T cell receptor beta chains below all came from one sample that was sequenced in a study of resident and recirculating memory T cells in vitiligo. Method: immunoSEQ multiplex PCR; TCRdb's copy keeps in-frame clones and lacks some. This table has roughly 76,000 clones, more than 85% appearing once. Source material: blood. The receptors derive from a male donor with vitiligo.

The rearrangement uses TRBV6-5 and TRBJ2-2, with D tentatively TRBD2 (7 bases). Germline V gene sequence: CDR1 MNHEY, CDR2 SVGAGI. V gave up 0 bases and J gave up 4 bases, with 12 bases separating them. The CDR3 sequence is 16 residues long. The CDR3 sequence: CASSYSIGGRTGELFF. In DNA form, the CDR3 reads TGTGCCAGCAGTTACTCTATCGGGGGGCGCACCGGGGAGCTGTTTTTT.

The gene calls are TRBV4-3 and TRBJ2-3; 9 nucleotides line up with TRBD2. CDR1 is LGHNA and CDR2 is YSLEER in the germline V gene. Trimming at V came to 4 bases and at J to 10 bases, leaving 3 bases not matched to a gene. This CDR3 contains 12 residues. CDR3 sequence reads: CASSRGGGAQYF. CDR3 nucleotides: TGCGCCAGCAGCCGAGGCGGGGGGGCGCAGTATTTT.

This chain uses TRBV4-1 with TRBJ2-7; D is undetermined. V was cut by 4 bases and J by 1 base, with 14 bases left in between. The germline CDR1 and CDR2 sequences are MGHRA and YSYEKL. This CDR3 has 15 amino acids. The CDR3 loop is CASSPYVLASYEQYF. CDR3 DNA sequence: TGCGCCAGCAGCCCCTACGTTCTCGCTTCCTACGAGCAGTACTTC.

V gene TRBV11-2 combines with J gene TRBJ2-7, with a tentative D call TRBD1 (6 bases). Germline CDR1 SGHAT, CDR2 FQNNGV. With 1 base removed from V and 5 bases from J, the gap between germline ends came to 15 bases. The CDR3 is made up of 15 amino acids. In DNA, the CDR3 is TGTGCCAGCAGCTTAGGTAACAGGGAACTCGACGAGCAGTACTTC. This sequence encodes CASSLGNRELDEQYF.

V gene TRBV18 combines with J gene TRBJ1-5, with D possibly TRBD1 on 5 matching bases. The CDR3 totals 15 residues. Looked up from germline, CDR1 is KGHSH and CDR2 is LQKENI. Trimming shortened V by 1 base and J by 7 bases, and 14 bases separated the two germline ends. CDR3 region: CASSPLGTGQQPQHF. In DNA form, the CDR3 reads TGTGCCAGCTCACCACTCGGGACTGGGCAACAGCCCCAGCATTTT.

V is TRBV11-1 and J is TRBJ2-7, with TRBD2 matching over 7 bases. The CDR3 has 15 residues. Germline-derived CDR1 and CDR2 are SGHAT and FQDESV (reference sequence). V lost 0 bases and J lost 3; bases outside the gene matches: 5. Here the CDR3 DNA reads TGTGCCAGCAGCTTAGCGCCGGGAGGTTACTACGAGCAGTACTTC. Its protein is CASSLAPGGYYEQYF.

The chain combines TRBV5-4 with TRBJ2-1; weak D call: TRBD2 (6 bases). Looked up from germline, CDR1 is SGHNT and CDR2 is YYREEE (reference sequence). The CDR3 runs to 13 residues. Between the trimmed V and J ends, which lost 0 bases and 9 bases, there was a span of 10 bases. In nucleotides, the CDR3 is TGTGCCAGCAGCTTGGAAAGGCGGGGTGAGCAGTTCTTC. Its translation is CASSLERRGEQFF.

The chain carries TRBV7-9 and TRBJ1-2, with 7 bases that match TRBD1. In germline, CDR1 is SEHNR, CDR2 FQNEAQ (reference sequence). Losses at the gene ends were 5 bases for V and 8 bases for J; bases not matched to a gene: 11. This CDR3 is 14 amino acids long. The CDR3 sequence is CASSPSDRAGGYTF. CDR3 sequence (DNA): TGTGCCAGCAGCCCCTCCGACAGGGCAGGCGGCTACACCTTC.

V usage is TRBV7-3 and J usage is TRBJ2-3; 7 nucleotides match TRBD2. The junction had 7 bases not matched to a gene; V was cut back by 3 bases and J by 4 bases. The CDR3 consists of 15 residues. Germline V gene lookup returns CDR1 SGHTA and CDR2 FQGTGA. The CDR3 DNA follows: TGTGCCAGCAGCTTCGCTAGCGGTGATGCAGATACGCAGTATTTT. It is translated as CASSFASGDADTQYF.